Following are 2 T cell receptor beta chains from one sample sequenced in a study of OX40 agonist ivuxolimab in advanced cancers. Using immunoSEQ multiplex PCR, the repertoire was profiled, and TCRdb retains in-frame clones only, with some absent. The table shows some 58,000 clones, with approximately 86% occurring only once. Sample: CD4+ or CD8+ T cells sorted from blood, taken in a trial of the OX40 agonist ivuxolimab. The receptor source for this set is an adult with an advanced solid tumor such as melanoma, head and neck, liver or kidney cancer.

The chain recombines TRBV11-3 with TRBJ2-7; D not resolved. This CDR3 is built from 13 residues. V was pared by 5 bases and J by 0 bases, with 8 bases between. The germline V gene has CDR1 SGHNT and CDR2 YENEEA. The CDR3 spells CASSAGSSYEQYF. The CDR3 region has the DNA TGTGCCAGCAGCGCAGGCAGCTCCTACGAGCAGTACTTC.

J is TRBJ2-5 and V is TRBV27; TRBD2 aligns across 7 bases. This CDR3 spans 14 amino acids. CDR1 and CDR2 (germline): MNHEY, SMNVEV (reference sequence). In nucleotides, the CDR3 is TGTCTGGGGCCGACGGGAGGCAGCCAAGAGACCCAGTACTTC. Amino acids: CLGPTGGSQETQYF.